This T cell receptor (beta chain) was profiled in a study of vaccination effects on CD4 cells after COVID-19. Before sequencing took place, the ViraFEST assay used viral peptide pools to expand antigen-specific CD4+ T cells. CD4+ T cell isolation took place after 10 days of culture. People in the vaccine group had not been infected with SARS-CoV-2 before, and their nucleocapsid antibodies were negative. Remarks on this clone: The antigen remains undetermined.

Profiling relied on immunoSEQ multiplex PCR, and the TCRdb table lists in-frame clones only, not all of them. The sample carries roughly 63,000 clones, 80% recorded once. Germline V gene data show CDR1 as ENHRY and CDR2 as SYGVKD. V shed 0 bases, J shed 5 bases, and the junction held 12 bases outside the gene matches. The CDR3 extends over 19 amino acids. The receptor comes from a human donor who received a COVID-19 vaccine. This chain links TRBV10-3 with TRBJ2-3; TRBD2 matches at 12 bases. The sample consisted of CD4+ T cells from PBMCs cultured with SARS-CoV-2 spike peptides, taken before COVID-19 vaccination. CDR3: CAISESKSGLAGMRDTQYF. CDR3 DNA: TGTGCCATCAGTGAGTCGAAGAGCGGACTAGCGGGGATGAGAGATACGCAGTATTTT.